This T cell receptor beta chain was captured by sequencing in a study of T cells in Graves' hyperthyroidism and ophthalmopathy. Regarding the study as a whole: Most thyroid clonotypes expanded above 0.001 appeared in blood too. Ophthalmopathy was distinguished from stable hyperthyroidism by 13 V-J signatures.

RNA transcripts served as the template for amplifying TCR beta CDR3 regions. Researchers ran a first-round RT-PCR on the TCR CDR3 using the HTBI primer set. TCRdb re-derived calls from the multiplex PCR reads in MiXCR, one entry per CDR3 protein. The profile covers 300,000 to 350,000 distinct CDR3 sequences, with 15% to 20% appearing a single time and approximately 49% taken by the ten largest. Graves' hyperthyroidism was deemed stable given no ophthalmopathy progression within 18 months. PBMCs came from 10 ml fresh peripheral blood. Unmatched junction bases numbered 5, after V lost 5 bases and J lost 8 bases. The CDR3 extends over 12 amino acids. Germline V gene sequence: CDR1 SNHLY, CDR2 FYNNEI. The table lists this clonotype with many counts. Antigen specificity is unknown.

The rearrangement uses TRBV2 and TRBJ1-2; 7 bases agree with TRBD1. The material sequenced was blood. The TCR originated in a woman aged 45-59 years with Graves' hyperthyroidism. The CDR3 DNA reads TGTGCCAGCAGTCGACAGGGCGAAGGCTACACCTTC. Translating it yields CASSRQGEGYTF.